This T cell receptor beta chain was captured in a study of regulatory T cells in long-lasting Graves disease. CDR3-region Arm-PCR and iRepertoire HTBI primers produced the TCR beta libraries. Each CDR3 protein is one row after TCRdb ran MiXCR on the multiplex PCR reads. Among about 420,000 distinct CDR3 sequences, around 15% were seen once, and the ten largest hold 23%. Germline-derived CDR1 and CDR2 are SNHLY and FYNNEI. The CDR3 totals 13 residues. The V and J ends lost 6 bases and 1 base respectively, with 8 bases between them. Time point in this sample: newly diagnosed GD, antithyroid drugs for less than 3 months. Making the TCR library involved RNA that had been extracted from PBMCs. These same records also appear under a second study, on T cells in Graves' hyperthyroidism and ophthalmopathy.

This TCR derives from a young woman with Graves disease. This material consisted of peripheral blood mononuclear cells (PBMCs), taken at new diagnosis, from a patient treated with antithyroid drugs. The V call is TRBV2, the J call TRBJ2-3; D might be TRBD1 (5 bases). CDR3 protein: CASRPTGTDTQYF. The CDR3 region has the DNA TGTGCCAGCAGGCCGACAGGCACAGATACGCAGTATTTT. Full variable domain (remainder filled in from reference TRBV2 and TRBJ2-3): EPEVTQTPSHQVTQMGQEVILRCVPISNHLYFYWYRQILGQKVEFLVSFYNNEISEKSEIFDDQFSVERPDGSNFTLKIRSTKLEDSAMYFCASRPTGTDTQYFGPGTRLTVL.